What follows is one T cell receptor beta chain and its context. As yet, its antigen is unknown. CDR3 length equals 18 residues. CDR1 and CDR2 from the germline V gene are SEHNR and FQNEAQ (reference sequence). The V segment lost 4 bases and the J segment 2 bases; nucleotides outside the gene matches: 9. This sample is part of a study of blood T cells in healthy people across ages. Study-wide points: Age advanced and TCR beta diversity per million T cells fell, roughly linearly. Donor CMV status was unknown, possibly confounding expanded clonotype changes.

A second PCR, run for roughly 6 to 11 cycles, used a sample-barcoded 5' primer plus a J-beta primer mix. MiXCR was run by TCRdb on the 5' RACE reads, yielding one entry per CDR3 protein. Of about 1,400,000 distinct CDR3 sequences listed, roughly 64% are singletons. Each donor supplied roughly 9.2 milliliters of peripheral blood. J is TRBJ2-2 and V is TRBV7-9, with TRBD2 matching 11 bases. Sequences were obtained from blood. This TCR was recovered from a man aged 18 to 29 in good health. The CDR3 protein is CASSYPSTSGENTGELFF. As DNA, the CDR3 is TGTGCCAGCAGCTACCCATCGACTAGCGGGGAAAACACCGGGGAGCTGTTTTTT.